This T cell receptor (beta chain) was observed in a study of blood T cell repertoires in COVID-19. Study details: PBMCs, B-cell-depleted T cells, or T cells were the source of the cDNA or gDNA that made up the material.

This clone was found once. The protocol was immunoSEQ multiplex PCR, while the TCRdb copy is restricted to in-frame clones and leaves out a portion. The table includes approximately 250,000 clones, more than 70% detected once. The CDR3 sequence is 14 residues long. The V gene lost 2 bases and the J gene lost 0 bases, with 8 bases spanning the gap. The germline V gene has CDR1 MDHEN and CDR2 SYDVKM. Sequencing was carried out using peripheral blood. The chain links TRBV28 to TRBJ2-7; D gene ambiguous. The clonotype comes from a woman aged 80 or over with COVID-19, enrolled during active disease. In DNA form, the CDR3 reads TGTGCCAGCAGTTTAGCGGCCGCCTCCTACGAGCAGTACTTC. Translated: CASSLAAASYEQYF.